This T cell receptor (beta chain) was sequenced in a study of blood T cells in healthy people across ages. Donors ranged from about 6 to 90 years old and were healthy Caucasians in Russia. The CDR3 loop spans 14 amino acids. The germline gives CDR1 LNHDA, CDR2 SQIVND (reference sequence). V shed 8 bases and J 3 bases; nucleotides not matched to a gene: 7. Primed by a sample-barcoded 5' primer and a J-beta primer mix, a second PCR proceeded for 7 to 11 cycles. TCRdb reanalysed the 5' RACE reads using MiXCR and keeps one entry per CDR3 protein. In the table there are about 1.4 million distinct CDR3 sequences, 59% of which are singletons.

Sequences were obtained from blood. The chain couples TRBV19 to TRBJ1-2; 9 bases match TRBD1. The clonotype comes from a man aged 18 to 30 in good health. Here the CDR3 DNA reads TGTGCCAGTCGTGTTACAGGGGGCGACTATGGCTACACCTTC. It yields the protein CASRVTGGDYGYTF. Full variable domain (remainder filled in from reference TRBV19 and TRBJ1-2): DGGITQSPKYLFRKEGQNVTLSCEQNLNHDAMYWYRQDPGQGLRLIYYSQIVNDFQKGDIAEGYSVSREKKESFPLTVTSAQKNPTAFYLCASRVTGGDYGYTFGSGTRLTVV.